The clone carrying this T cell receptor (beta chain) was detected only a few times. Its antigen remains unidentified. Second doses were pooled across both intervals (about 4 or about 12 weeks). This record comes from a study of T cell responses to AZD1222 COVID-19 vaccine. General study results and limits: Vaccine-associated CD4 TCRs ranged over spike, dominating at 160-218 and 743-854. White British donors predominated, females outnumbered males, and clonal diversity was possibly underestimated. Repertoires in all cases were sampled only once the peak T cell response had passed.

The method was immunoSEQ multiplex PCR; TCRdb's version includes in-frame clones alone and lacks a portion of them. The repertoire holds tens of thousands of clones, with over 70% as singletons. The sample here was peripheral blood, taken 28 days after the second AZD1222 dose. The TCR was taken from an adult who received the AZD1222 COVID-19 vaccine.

The CDR3 nucleotides are TGTGCCAGCAGTTTTCAGGGAGATAGCAATCAGCCCCAGCATTTT. This encodes CASSFQGDSNQPQHF. The chain uses TRBV2 and TRBJ1-5; D is perhaps TRBD1 (5 bases). Germline lookup yields CDR1 SNHLY and CDR2 FYNNEI. The CDR3 runs to 15 residues. V was trimmed by 5 bases and J by 0 bases, leaving 11 bases between them.